The 19 T cell receptor beta chains below come from one sample, sequenced in a study of blood T cell repertoires in COVID-19. TCRdb's copy holds only in-frame clones and misses some; the assay was immunoSEQ multiplex PCR. The sample has about 63,000 clones, 79% seen once; the top ten hold 25% to 35%. The sample comprised peripheral blood. The receptors come from a human donor in a cohort sampled during active COVID-19.

This chain connects TRBV19 to TRBJ2-6, with D tentatively TRBD1 (5 bases). Trimming shortened V by 5 bases and J by 1 base, and 12 bases separated the two germline ends. Germline V gene lookup returns CDR1 LNHDA and CDR2 SQIVND (reference sequence). The CDR3 extends over 16 amino acids. CDR3 loop: CASSPIQGSGANVLTF. In DNA form, the CDR3 reads TGTGCCAGTAGTCCAATCCAGGGTTCTGGGGCCAACGTCCTGACTTTC.

This clone was recorded only once. The rearrangement joins TRBV3-1 (or the pseudogene TRBV3-2) to TRBJ1-1; a weak D match, TRBD1 (5 bases). The ends were cut back, 4 bases at V and 7 bases at J, with 10 bases in the middle. CDR3 length: 12 amino acids. Germline-derived CDR1 and CDR2 are LGHDT and YNNKEL (reference sequence). CDR3 in amino acids: CASSLQGLEAFF. The CDR3 nucleotides are TGTGCCAGCAGCCTCCAGGGCCTTGAAGCTTTCTTT.

The rearrangement uses TRBV6-4 and TRBJ2-2; TRBD1 might be the D (6 bases). Germline V gene lookup returns CDR1 MRHNA and CDR2 SNTAGT. Deletions cut 6 bases from V and 4 bases from J, with 15 bases between. This CDR3 is built from 15 residues. CDR3 amino acids: CASRAQGRTTGELFF. The DNA of the CDR3 is TGTGCCAGCAGAGCCCAGGGGCGGACCACCGGGGAGCTGTTTTTT.

This clone appeared once. The chain joins TRBV5-6 to TRBJ2-7; TRBD2 matches at 11 bases. Germline trimming cut 4 bases from V and 2 bases from J; bases unmatched to any gene: 8. This CDR3 is built from 16 residues. The germline CDR1 and CDR2 sequences are SGHDT and YYEEEE. The CDR3 region is CASSPGLAVAPYEQYF. The CDR3 DNA follows: TGTGCCAGCAGCCCGGGACTAGCGGTCGCCCCCTACGAGCAGTACTTC. Supplemented by reference TRBV5-6 and TRBJ2-7, the full variable domain reads DAGVTQSPTHLIKTRGQQVTLRCSPKSGHDTVSWYQQALGQGPQFIFQYYEEEERQRGNFPDRFSGHQFPNYSSELNVNALLLGDSALYLCASSPGLAVAPYEQYFGPGTRLTVT.

CDR3 sequence reads: CASSLTLAELNTGELFF. CDR3 nucleotides: TGTGCCAGCAGCTTAACCCTAGCGGAGCTGAACACCGGGGAGCTGTTTTTT. The genes are TRBV7-3 and TRBJ2-2; 7 nucleotides line up with TRBD2. The CDR3 extends over 17 amino acids. Germline V gene sequence: CDR1 SGHTA, CDR2 FQGTGA. The V segment lost 0 bases and the J segment 1 base; nucleotides outside the gene matches: 5.

This chain uses TRBV12-5 with TRBJ2-7; D might be TRBD2 (6 bases). The germline V gene has CDR1 LGHNT and CDR2 FRNRAP. V gave up 7 bases and J gave up 4 bases, with 11 bases separating them. CDR3 length: 12 amino acids. CDR3 in amino acids: CASAGGLYEQYF. The CDR3 DNA follows: TGTGCTAGTGCCGGGGGTTTGTACGAGCAGTACTTC.

This chain connects TRBV3-1 (or the pseudogene TRBV3-2) to TRBJ2-7, with 9 bases that match TRBD2. Germline CDR1 LGHDT, CDR2 YNNKEL (reference sequence). This CDR3 contains 16 residues. V dropped 1 base and J dropped 0; count of bases not matched to a gene: 4. CDR3 DNA: TGTGCCAGCAGCCAAGCTAGCGGGGTAGCCTCCTACGAGCAGTACTTC. Protein: CASSQASGVASYEQYF.

The chain couples TRBV20-1 to TRBJ2-5; D gene ambiguous. V shed 5 bases and J shed 5 bases, with 9 bases lying between them. Germline lookup yields CDR1 DFQATT and CDR2 SNEGSKA (reference sequence). The CDR3 sequence is 11 residues long. The CDR3 spells CSAGTVETQYF. The CDR3 DNA reads as TGCAGTGCTGGAACAGTCGAGACCCAGTACTTC.

This clone was seen only once. The J gene is TRBJ2-1, the V gene TRBV9; 14 positions agree with TRBD2. V shed 4 bases, J shed 10 bases, and the junction held 4 bases outside the gene matches. Germline V lookup: CDR1 SGDLS, CDR2 YYNGEE. The CDR3 has 14 amino acids. CDR3 nucleotide sequence: TGTGCCAGCAGCCTGAGGACTAGCGGGAGGGAGCAGTTCTTC. Translation gives CASSLRTSGREQFF. Complete variable domain (other parts from reference TRBV9 and TRBJ2-1): DSGVTQTPKHLITATGQRVTLRCSPRSGDLSVYWYQQSLDQGLQFLIQYYNGEERAKGNILERFSAQQFPDLHSELNLSSLELGDSALYFCASSLRTSGREQFFGPGTRLTVL.

The CDR3, as DNA: TGTGCCAGCAGCGTAGGAGCGCAGGAGCAGTTCTTC. This gives the protein CASSVGAQEQFF. The gene calls are TRBV9 and TRBJ2-1; D call uncertain. The CDR3 runs to 12 residues. CDR1 is SGDLS and CDR2 is YYNGEE in the germline V gene. The V and J ends lost 0 bases and 10 bases respectively, with 8 bases between them.

In its sample, this clone ranks as medium-sized (0.01 to 0.1%). The chain employs TRBV5-5 and TRBJ2-3; 7 bases match TRBD1. The germline V gene has CDR1 SGHKS and CDR2 YYEKEE (reference sequence). V dropped 4 bases and J dropped 0; count of bases not matched to a gene: 8. The CDR3 has 16 residues. The CDR3 protein is CASSTRQGLSTDTQYF. The CDR3 DNA reads TGTGCCAGCAGCACCCGACAGGGCCTAAGCACAGATACGCAGTATTTT.

The chain joins TRBV6-5 to TRBJ2-7, with D hard to call. The CDR3 length is 16 residues. Trimming cost V 0 bases and J 0 bases, with 12 bases left between them. CDR1 is MNHEY, CDR2 SVGAGI, per germline. The CDR3 reads CASSYSTPEYSYEQYF. In nucleotides, the CDR3 is TGTGCCAGCAGTTACTCGACCCCGGAGTACTCCTACGAGCAGTACTTC.

About this clone itself: The sample carries other DNA sequences with the same CDR3. The V gene is TRBV9, the J gene TRBJ2-5, with a tentative D call TRBD2 (6 bases). The V end was cut by 4 bases, the J end by 3 bases, with 10 bases between. Germline-derived CDR1 and CDR2 are SGDLS and YYNGEE. This CDR3 has 13 amino acids. CDR3 amino acids: CASSSGGKETQYF. As DNA, the CDR3 is TGTGCCAGCAGCTCAGGAGGGAAAGAGACCCAGTACTTC.

V gene TRBV5-1 combines with J gene TRBJ1-2; possibly TRBD1 for D (5 bases). CDR3 length: 14 amino acids. V lost 3 bases, J lost 0 bases, and 9 bases lay in between. Germline CDR1 is SGHRS and CDR2 is YFSETQ. The DNA for the CDR3 is TGCGCCAGCAGCTGGGAGGGACCTAACTATGGCTACACCTTC. Its translation: CASSWEGPNYGYTF.

This chain uses TRBV7-3 with TRBJ1-1; possibly TRBD1 for D (5 bases). With 3 bases removed from V and 1 base from J, the gap between germline ends came to 6 bases. CDR1 is SGHTA, CDR2 FQGTGA, per germline. The CDR3 loop spans 13 amino acids. CDR3 residues: CASSFQGNTEAFF. CDR3 in DNA: TGTGCCAGCAGCTTTCAGGGGAACACTGAAGCTTTCTTT.

The rearrangement uses TRBV19 and TRBJ2-1; TRBD2 might be the D (6 bases). Trimming removed 9 bases from V and 4 bases from J, with 28 bases in between. The CDR3 has 18 amino acids. Germline CDR1 is LNHDA and CDR2 is SQIVND (reference sequence). The CDR3 nucleotides read TGTGCCAGCCCAAACTTCGGGCCCCTTAGCGGAGATTACAATGAGCAGTTCTTC. Translating it yields CASPNFGPLSGDYNEQFF.

This clone was seen a few times. The rearrangement links TRBV4-1 to TRBJ1-4; unclear D gene. V lost 0 bases to trimming and J lost 3 bases, with 11 bases between them. There are 16 residues in the CDR3. Germline V gene sequence: CDR1 MGHRA, CDR2 YSYEKL. As DNA, the CDR3 is TGCGCCAGCAGCCAAGAACCCGGGGTTGCTAATGAAAAACTGTTTTTT. Its protein product is CASSQEPGVANEKLFF.

The rearrangement uses TRBV18 and TRBJ2-3; TRBD1 agrees at 8 bases. Trimming took 3 bases from V and 2 from J; bases not matched to a gene: 7. The CDR3 sequence is 16 residues long. Germline assignment: CDR1 KGHSH and CDR2 LQKENI. CDR3 DNA sequence: TGTGCCAGCTCACCGCTACGGACAGGGTCCACAGATACGCAGTATTTT. Translated, it gives CASSPLRTGSTDTQYF.

The gene calls are TRBV9 and TRBJ1-1, with D unresolved. This CDR3 region has 13 residues. V lost 2 bases and J lost 7, with 12 bases in between. In germline, CDR1 is SGDLS, CDR2 YYNGEE. In DNA, the CDR3 is TGTGCCAGCAGCGTTAAAACGGGGAGTGAAGCTTTCTTT. It translates to CASSVKTGSEAFF.